A single sample gave rise to the 2 T cell receptor beta chains below, sequenced in a study of shared clonotypes between healthy human individuals. The data were produced by immunoSEQ multiplex PCR, yet TCRdb's version contains in-frame clones alone and is incomplete. Of 400,000 to 550,000 clones detected, around 79% appear once; the ten largest clones hold 12%. Sequenced sample: PBMCs. Source of these receptors: a woman in her thirties or forties in good health. Some clones in this sample may be carry-over from other donors' samples.

The rearrangement joins TRBV14 to TRBJ1-2, with 10 bases fitting TRBD1. Germline CDR1 and CDR2: SGHDN and FVKESK. V was pared by 4 bases and J by 8 bases, with 16 bases of the junction left unmatched. CDR3 size: 17 residues. CDR3 region: CASSLALTGTGAGGYTF. Here the CDR3 DNA reads TGTGCCAGCAGCCTCGCCTTAACCGGGACAGGGGCGGGAGGCTACACCTTC. The full variable domain, its missing parts supplied by reference TRBV14 and TRBJ1-2, is EAGVTQFPSHSVIEKGQTVTLRCDPISGHDNLYWYRRVMGKEIKFLLHFVKESKQDESGMPNNRFLAERTGGTYSTLKVQPAELEDSGVYFCASSLALTGTGAGGYTFGSGTRLTVV.

In its sample, this clone was seen a few times. The V gene is TRBV6-1, the J gene TRBJ2-2, with TRBD1 identical over 8 bases. V shed 7 bases, J shed 3 bases, and the junction held 7 bases outside the gene matches. Per germline, CDR1 MNHNS and CDR2 SASEGT. The CDR3 loop spans 15 amino acids. The CDR3 spells CASNQGTGDTGELFF. DNA for the CDR3: TGTGCCAGCAACCAAGGGACAGGAGACACCGGGGAGCTGTTTTTT.